This entry lists 3 T cell receptor beta chains sequenced from one sample in a study of T cell changes during pregnancy in multiple sclerosis. Sequencing was performed with immunoSEQ multiplex PCR; in TCRdb, only in-frame clones are kept and a portion is missing. The sample includes about 85,000 clones, roughly nine tenths of them seen just once. Here the sequenced sample was peripheral blood, taken in the first trimester of pregnancy. These receptor sequences come from a female donor with multiple sclerosis, enrolled in a pregnancy study.

The rearrangement uses TRBV7-3 and TRBJ2-3; a weak D match, TRBD2 (6 bases). V was cut by 2 bases and J by 1 base, with 10 bases left in between. CDR1 is SGHTA, CDR2 FQGTGA, per germline. The CDR3 has 15 residues. CDR3 region: CASSLGQRGTDTQYF. CDR3 nucleotides: TGTGCCAGCAGCTTAGGTCAGCGGGGCACAGATACGCAGTATTTT.

V usage is TRBV7-2 and J usage is TRBJ1-1; possibly TRBD1 for D (5 bases). CDR3 length: 16 amino acids. CDR1 is SGHTA, CDR2 FQGNSA, per germline. V lost 1 base and J 1 base, leaving 13 bases between the germline ends. The CDR3 protein is CASSLVIWTKNTEAFF. CDR3 nucleotides: TGTGCCAGCAGCTTAGTCATTTGGACAAAGAACACTGAAGCTTTCTTT.

The CDR3 reads CASSLAVGSLVNEQFF. As DNA, the CDR3 is TGTGCCAGCAGCTTAGCAGTTGGTAGTCTAGTCAATGAGCAGTTCTTC. This sequence joins TRBV7-9 and TRBJ2-1; D call uncertain. Trimming shortened V by 0 bases and J by 6 bases, and 15 bases separated the two germline ends. CDR3 size: 16 residues. CDR1 and CDR2 from the germline V gene are SEHNR and FQNEAQ (reference sequence).